This passage covers 25 T cell receptor beta chains from one sample sequenced in a study of T cells in Graves' hyperthyroidism and ophthalmopathy. TCR beta CDR3 region amplification was performed from RNA transcripts. The primer set for the first-round RT-PCR of the TCR CDR3 was HTBI. TCRdb re-called the multiplex PCR reads through MiXCR, storing one row per CDR3 protein. Of approximately 420,000 distinct CDR3 sequences listed, about 13% are singletons. Sequencing used blood. These receptors all come from a woman under 30 with Graves' hyperthyroidism.

This chain connects TRBV6-1 to TRBJ1-1; D is undetermined. Germline values: CDR1 MNHNS, CDR2 SASEGT. This CDR3 is 13 amino acids long. V lost 8 bases and J 1 base, leaving 11 bases between the germline ends. The CDR3 region is CASLETQNTEAFF. The CDR3, as DNA: TGTGCCAGCCTCGAGACTCAGAACACTGAAGCTTTCTTT.

This clonotype was counted many times. This chain joins TRBV27 and TRBJ2-1; D remains ambiguous. Trimming shortened V by 6 bases and J by 8 bases, and 14 bases separated the two germline ends. Germline CDR1 and CDR2: MNHEY and SMNVEV (reference sequence). This CDR3 contains 13 residues. CDR3 amino acids: CASSPYPEDEQFF. CDR3 nucleotides: TGTGCCAGCAGCCCCTACCCCGAGGATGAGCAGTTCTTC.

This clonotype has a count of ten or more. The rearrangement links TRBV11-1 to TRBJ2-3; TRBD2 matches 10 bases. The CDR3 has 16 residues. Germline-derived CDR1 and CDR2 are SGHAT and FQDESV (reference sequence). V lost 4 bases and J lost 2; bases outside the gene matches: 6. DNA of the CDR3: TGTGCCAGCAGCTCCCCCGGGACTAGCGTCACAGATACGCAGTATTTT. Residues: CASSSPGTSVTDTQYF.

There are many counts of this clonotype. CDR3 loop: CSARETLAGPNEQFF. The CDR3 nucleotides read TGCAGTGCTAGAGAGACGCTAGCGGGACCAAATGAGCAGTTCTTC. J is TRBJ2-1 and V is TRBV20-1; 9 nucleotides agree with TRBD2. The CDR3 extends over 15 amino acids. Losses at the gene ends were 0 bases for V and 7 bases for J; bases not matched to a gene: 7. Germline loops: CDR1 DFQATT, CDR2 SNEGSKA (reference sequence).

This clonotype was detected a few times. V and J are TRBV3-1 and TRBJ2-1, with D perhaps TRBD2 (6 bases). Per the germline V gene, CDR1 is LGHDT and CDR2 is YNNKEL (reference sequence). The CDR3 consists of 14 residues. V lost 7 bases, J lost 6 bases, and 16 bases lay in between. CDR3 in amino acids: CASTRLVVGNEQFF. DNA of the CDR3: TGTGCCAGCACCCGACTAGTCGTAGGCAATGAGCAGTTCTTC.

This clonotype has at least ten counts. The V gene is TRBV2, the J gene TRBJ1-5; no clear D. V lost 4 bases and J 0 bases, leaving 7 bases between the germline ends. The CDR3 has 14 amino acids. Germline loops: CDR1 SNHLY, CDR2 FYNNEI. The CDR3 is CASSGAYSNQPQHF. The CDR3 DNA sequence: TGTGCCAGCAGTGGGGCTTATAGCAATCAGCCCCAGCATTTT.

At least ten counts were recorded for this clonotype. This chain links TRBV5-1 with TRBJ2-3; TRBD1 aligns across 7 bases. The CDR3 consists of 15 residues. Unmatched junction bases numbered 5, after V lost 0 bases and J lost 4 bases. Germline V gene data show CDR1 as SGHRS and CDR2 as YFSETQ. CDR3 sequence (DNA): TGCGCCAGCAGCTTGGACGGGACAGCTTCAGATACGCAGTATTTT. Translation gives CASSLDGTASDTQYF.

A remark on this clonotype: A much larger clone differs by one base, so this may be a read error. The J gene is TRBJ2-3, the V gene TRBV11-2, with 8 nucleotides matching TRBD2. Germline values: CDR1 SGHAT, CDR2 FQNNGV. There are 15 residues in the CDR3. The CDR3 coding sequence is TGTGACAGCAGCCAACGAAACGGGAGGGTAGATACGCAGTATTTT. It yields the protein CDSSQRNGRVDTQYF.

The V and J genes are TRBV29-1 and TRBJ2-1, with D perhaps matching TRBD1 or TRBD2 (5 bases each). Germline CDR1 is SQVTM and CDR2 is ANQGSEA. The length of the CDR3 is 13 residues. The V gene lost 7 bases and the J gene lost 2 bases, with 12 bases spanning the gap. The CDR3 region is CSGGWETYNEQFF. The DNA of the CDR3 is TGCAGCGGGGGGTGGGAGACCTACAATGAGCAGTTCTTC.

The chain is built from TRBV7-9 and TRBJ2-7; 8 nucleotides align to TRBD1. The germline CDR1 and CDR2 sequences are SEHNR and FQNEAQ (reference sequence). CDR3 length equals 16 residues. The junction had 11 bases not matched to a gene; V was cut back by 3 bases and J by 4 bases. The CDR3 nucleotides read TGTGCCAGCAGCTTCCGGACAGGGCCATCCTATTACGAGCAGTACTTC. Translation gives CASSFRTGPSYYEQYF.

This clonotype was seen more than once but under ten times. This chain connects TRBV4-2 to TRBJ2-7; the match to TRBD1 covers 9 bases. The CDR3 runs 15 residues. V lost 4 bases, J lost 2 bases, and 6 bases stayed unmatched. Per the germline V gene, CDR1 is LGHNA and CDR2 is YNFKEQ. CDR3 loop: CASSPGQGFTYEQYF. The DNA for the CDR3 is TGTGCCAGCAGCCCTGGACAGGGGTTTACCTACGAGCAGTACTTC.

The gene calls are TRBV20-1 and TRBJ2-7; possibly TRBD2 for D (6 bases). The CDR3 is 13 amino acids. Germline CDR1 is DFQATT and CDR2 is SNEGSKA (reference sequence). Trimming cost V 0 bases and J 6 bases, with 12 bases left between them. The CDR3 nucleotides read TGCAGTGCTAGAGATGATTCGGGGGTCGAGCAGTACTTC. Its protein is CSARDDSGVEQYF.

The chain employs TRBV29-1 and TRBJ1-1, with TRBD1 as a possible D gene (5 bases). The V gene's germline CDR1 is SQVTM and CDR2 ANQGSEA. V gave up 6 bases and J gave up 1 base, with 9 bases separating them. The length of the CDR3 is 12 residues. The CDR3 DNA reads TGCAGCGTCACAGGCCAGAACACTGAAGCTTTCTTT. Translation: CSVTGQNTEAFF. Variable domain in full (rest from reference TRBV29-1 and TRBJ1-1): SAVISQKPSRDICQRGTSLTIQCQVDSQVTMMFWYRQQPGQSLTLIATANQGSEATYESGFVIDKFPISRPNLTFSTLTVSNMSPEDSSIYLCSVTGQNTEAFFGQGTRLTVV.

This clonotype has a count of ten or more. The chain employs TRBV28 and TRBJ1-5, with 8 bases identical to TRBD1. The germline gives CDR1 MDHEN, CDR2 SYDVKM. Trimming removed 0 bases from V and 2 bases from J; junction bases left unmatched: 6. CDR3 size: 17 residues. As DNA, the CDR3 is TGTGCCAGCAGTTTATGGAGAGCAGGGGGCGGCAATCAGCCCCAGCATTTT. It translates to CASSLWRAGGGNQPQHF.

This clonotype has just a few counts. This chain links TRBV5-1 with TRBJ2-1; TRBD2 is a possible D gene (6 bases). The CDR3 extends over 13 amino acids. Trimming cost V 2 bases and J 15 bases, with 18 bases left between them. Germline V gene data show CDR1 as SGHRS and CDR2 as YFSETQ. The CDR3 DNA reads as TGCGCCAGCAGCTTTCTGTGGTCGGGAGCCGCGTTCTTC. Its translation is CASSFLWSGAAFF.

The rearrangement links TRBV9 to TRBJ1-5, with TRBD1 matching 9 bases. The CDR3 extends over 15 amino acids. The germline gives CDR1 SGDLS, CDR2 YYNGEE. The J segment lost 3 bases and the V segment lost 3 bases, leaving 4 bases of the junction unmatched. The CDR3 is CASSAGTGTNQPQHF. The CDR3 DNA sequence: TGTGCCAGCAGCGCCGGGACAGGGACCAATCAGCCCCAGCATTTT.

The sample holds many counts of this clonotype. The V call is TRBV6-1, the J call TRBJ2-7, with 10 bases that match TRBD1. Trimming took 6 bases from V and 5 from J; bases not matched to a gene: 10. Germline CDR1 is MNHNS and CDR2 is SASEGT. The CDR3 runs to 15 residues. For the CDR3, the DNA is TGTGCCAGCAGACCGGGACAGGGGATCCGCAACGAGCAGTACTTC. It translates to CASRPGQGIRNEQYF.

This clonotype was seen more than once but under ten times. The chain couples TRBV20-1 to TRBJ2-2; TRBD2 matches 12 bases. Germline V gene data show CDR1 as DFQATT and CDR2 as SNEGSKA (reference sequence). J lost 6 bases, V lost 0 bases, and 2 bases had no gene match. CDR3 size: 15 residues. CDR3 protein: CSARDLAGGAGELFF. The DNA of the CDR3 is TGCAGTGCTAGAGATCTAGCGGGAGGGGCCGGGGAGCTGTTTTTT.

This clonotype has more than one count but fewer than ten. This rearrangement joins TRBV18 to TRBJ1-1, with 10 bases fitting TRBD1. The ends lost 2 bases at V and 1 base at J; junction bases unmatched: 10. There are 18 residues in the CDR3. In germline, CDR1 is KGHSH, CDR2 LQKENI. The DNA for the CDR3 is TGTGCCAGCTCACCAATGCCCCCCGGGACAGGGGAGAACACTGAAGCTTTCTTT. It yields the protein CASSPMPPGTGENTEAFF.

Only a few counts were recorded for this clonotype. A read error may be the cause here, since a much bigger clone is one base away. This chain connects TRBV12-3 or TRBV12-4 to TRBJ1-5, with unresolved D. The CDR3 runs 14 residues. Trimming took off 5 bases at V and 2 bases at J, with 10 bases between the two ends. The CDR3 spells CASSRGNGNQPQHF. CDR3 sequence (DNA): TGTGCCAGCAGTCGGGGTAATGGCAATCAGCCCCAGCATTTT.

The chain is built from TRBV12-3 or TRBV12-4 and TRBJ1-2; TRBD1 matches at 7 bases. J lost 6 bases, V lost 6 bases, and 7 bases had no gene match. This CDR3 is 13 amino acids long. CDR3 bases: TGTGCCAGCAGGCCCACAGGGGTAGATGGCTACACCTTC. It codes for CASRPTGVDGYTF.

With regard to this clonotype: Just one base apart from a much larger clone, this may be a read error. This chain links TRBV20-1 with TRBJ2-7; 10 bases match TRBD2. The J segment lost 0 bases and the V segment lost 6 bases, leaving 5 bases of the junction unmatched. The CDR3 is 14 residues long. Germline loops: CDR1 DFQATT, CDR2 SNEGSKA (reference sequence). As DNA, the CDR3 is TGCAGTGCGGCTGCTAGCGGGGGCTCCTACGAGCAGTACTTC. Encoded protein: CSAAASGGSYEQYF.

This clonotype was counted many times. This sequence joins TRBV29-1 and TRBJ2-7, with 9 bases lining up with TRBD2. J was trimmed by 1 base and V by 4 bases; bases with no gene match: 2. This CDR3 is built from 13 residues. Per the germline V gene, CDR1 is SQVTM and CDR2 is ANQGSEA. The CDR3 is CSVVLAGSYEQYF. The CDR3 DNA is TGCAGCGTTGTCCTAGCGGGGTCCTACGAGCAGTACTTC.

This clonotype was seen many times. The J gene is TRBJ2-1, the V gene TRBV12-3 or TRBV12-4; 7 nucleotides match TRBD2. The CDR3 runs 13 residues. The V gene end was trimmed by 5 bases and the J gene end by 9 bases; junction bases not matched to a gene: 7. This CDR3 reads CASSGRESGEQFF. CDR3 in DNA: TGTGCCAGCAGTGGGCGGGAGAGTGGTGAGCAGTTCTTC.

This clonotype showed up many times. The CDR3 DNA reads TGTGCCAGCAGCCAAGACGCCCGGACAGGGCGATACCCTGAAGCTTTCTTT. Translation gives CASSQDARTGRYPEAFF. The chain uses TRBV3-1 and TRBJ1-1, with 8 bases aligning to TRBD1. Germline CDR1 and CDR2: LGHDT and YNNKEL (reference sequence). The trim removed 0 bases at V and 6 bases at J, leaving 12 bases unmatched. The CDR3 has 17 residues.